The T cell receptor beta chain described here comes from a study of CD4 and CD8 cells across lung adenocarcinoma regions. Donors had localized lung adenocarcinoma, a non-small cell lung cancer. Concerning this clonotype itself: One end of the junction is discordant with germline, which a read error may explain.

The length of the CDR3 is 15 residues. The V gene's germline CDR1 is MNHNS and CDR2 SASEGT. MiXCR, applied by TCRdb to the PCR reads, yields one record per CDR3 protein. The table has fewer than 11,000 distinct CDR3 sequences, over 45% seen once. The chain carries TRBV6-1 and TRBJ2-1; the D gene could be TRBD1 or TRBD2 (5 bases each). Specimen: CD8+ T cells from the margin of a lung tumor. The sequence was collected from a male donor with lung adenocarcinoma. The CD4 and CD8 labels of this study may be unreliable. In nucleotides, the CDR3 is TGTGCCAGGGGTAATGGGGGACGCGACCCAGATACCCAGTATTTC. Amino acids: CARGNGGRDPDTQYF.